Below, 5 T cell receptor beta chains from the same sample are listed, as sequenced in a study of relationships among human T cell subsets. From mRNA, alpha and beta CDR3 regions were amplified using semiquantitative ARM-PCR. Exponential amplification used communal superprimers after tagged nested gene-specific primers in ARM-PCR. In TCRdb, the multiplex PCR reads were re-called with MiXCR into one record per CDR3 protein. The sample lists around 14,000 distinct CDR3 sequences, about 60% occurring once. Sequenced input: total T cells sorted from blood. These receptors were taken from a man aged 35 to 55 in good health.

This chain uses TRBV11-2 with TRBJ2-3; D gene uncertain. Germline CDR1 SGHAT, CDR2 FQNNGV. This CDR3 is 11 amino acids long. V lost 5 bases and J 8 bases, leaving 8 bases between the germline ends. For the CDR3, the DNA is TGTGCCAGCAGCGCCCGGGCTACGCAGTATTTT. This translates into CASSARATQYF.

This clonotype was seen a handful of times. This CDR3 is CSARESGRWSGELFF. DNA of the CDR3: TGCAGTGCTAGAGAAAGCGGGAGATGGTCCGGGGAGCTGTTTTTT. The rearrangement uses TRBV20-1 and TRBJ2-2; TRBD2 matches 8 bases. Germline trimming cut 0 bases from V and 6 bases from J; bases unmatched to any gene: 6. Germline V CDR1 and CDR2: DFQATT, SNEGSKA (reference sequence). The CDR3 runs 15 residues.

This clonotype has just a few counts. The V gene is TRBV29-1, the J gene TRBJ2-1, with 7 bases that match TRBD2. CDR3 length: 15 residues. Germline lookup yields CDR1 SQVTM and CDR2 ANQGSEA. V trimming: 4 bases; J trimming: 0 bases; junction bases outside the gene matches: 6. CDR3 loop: CSVVGRESSYNEQFF. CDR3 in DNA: TGCAGCGTTGTCGGGCGGGAGAGCTCCTACAATGAGCAGTTCTTC.

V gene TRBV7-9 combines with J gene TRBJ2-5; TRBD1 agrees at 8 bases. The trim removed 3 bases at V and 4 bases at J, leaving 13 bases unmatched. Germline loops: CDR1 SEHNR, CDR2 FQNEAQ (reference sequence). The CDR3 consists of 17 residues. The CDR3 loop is CASSLSWGQDLVETQYF. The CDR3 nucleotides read TGTGCCAGCAGCTTGAGTTGGGGACAGGACTTGGTAGAGACCCAGTACTTC.

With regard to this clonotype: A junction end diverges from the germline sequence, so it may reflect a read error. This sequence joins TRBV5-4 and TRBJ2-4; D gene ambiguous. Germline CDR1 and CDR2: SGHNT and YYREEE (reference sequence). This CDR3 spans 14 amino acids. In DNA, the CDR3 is TGCGCCAGCAGCTTGGCCCTCGGCCCAAACATTCAGTACTTC. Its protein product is CASSLALGPNIQYF.